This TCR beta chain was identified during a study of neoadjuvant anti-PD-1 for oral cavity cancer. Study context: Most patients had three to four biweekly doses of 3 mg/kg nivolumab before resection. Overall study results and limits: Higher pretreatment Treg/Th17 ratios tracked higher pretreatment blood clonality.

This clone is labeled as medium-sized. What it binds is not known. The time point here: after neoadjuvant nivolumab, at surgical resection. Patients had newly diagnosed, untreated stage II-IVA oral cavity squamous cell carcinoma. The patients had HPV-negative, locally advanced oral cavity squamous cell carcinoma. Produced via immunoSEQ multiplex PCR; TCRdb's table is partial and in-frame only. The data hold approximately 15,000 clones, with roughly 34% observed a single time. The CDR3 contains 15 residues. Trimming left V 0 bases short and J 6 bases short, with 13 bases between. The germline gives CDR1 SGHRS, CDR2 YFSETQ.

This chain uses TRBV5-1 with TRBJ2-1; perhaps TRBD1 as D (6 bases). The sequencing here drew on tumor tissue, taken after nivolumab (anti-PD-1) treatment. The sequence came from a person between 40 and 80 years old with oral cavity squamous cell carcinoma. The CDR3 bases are TGCGCCAGCAGCTTGGAGGCCAGGGGCCGCAATGAGCAGTTCTTC. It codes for CASSLEARGRNEQFF.